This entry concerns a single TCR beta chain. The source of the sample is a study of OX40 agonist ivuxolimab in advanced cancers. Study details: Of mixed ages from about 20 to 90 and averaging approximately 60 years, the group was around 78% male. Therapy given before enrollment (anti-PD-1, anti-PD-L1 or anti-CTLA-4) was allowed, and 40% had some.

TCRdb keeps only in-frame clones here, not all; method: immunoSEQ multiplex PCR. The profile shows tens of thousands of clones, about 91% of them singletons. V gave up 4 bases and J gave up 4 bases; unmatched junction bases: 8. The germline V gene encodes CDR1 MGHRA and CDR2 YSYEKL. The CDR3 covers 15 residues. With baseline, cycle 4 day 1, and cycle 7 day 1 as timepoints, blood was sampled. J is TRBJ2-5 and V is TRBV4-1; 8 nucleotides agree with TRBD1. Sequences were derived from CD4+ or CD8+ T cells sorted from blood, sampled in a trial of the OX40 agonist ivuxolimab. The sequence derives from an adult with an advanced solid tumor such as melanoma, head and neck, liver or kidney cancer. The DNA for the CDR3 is TGCGCCAGCAGCCGTTCGACAGGGGTGAGAGAGACCCAGTACTTC. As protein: CASSRSTGVRETQYF.